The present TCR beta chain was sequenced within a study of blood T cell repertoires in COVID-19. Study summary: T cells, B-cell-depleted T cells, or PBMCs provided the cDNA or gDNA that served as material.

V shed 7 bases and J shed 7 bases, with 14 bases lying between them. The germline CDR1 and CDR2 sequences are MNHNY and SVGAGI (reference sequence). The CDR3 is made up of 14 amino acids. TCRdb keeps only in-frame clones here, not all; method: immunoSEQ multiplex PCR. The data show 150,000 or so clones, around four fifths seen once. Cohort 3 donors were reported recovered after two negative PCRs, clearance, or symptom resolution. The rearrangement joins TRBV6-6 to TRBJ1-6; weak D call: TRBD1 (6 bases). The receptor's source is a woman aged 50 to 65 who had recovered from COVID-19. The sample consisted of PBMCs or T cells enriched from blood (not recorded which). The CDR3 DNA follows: TGTGCCAGCACTCGACAGGCTACAAATTCACCCCTCCACTTT. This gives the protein CASTRQATNSPLHF.